This T cell receptor (beta chain) was captured by sequencing in a study of control samples from healthy donors and cancer patients. This clone was seen once. The repertoire was sequenced with immunoSEQ multiplex PCR; TCRdb's copy has only in-frame clones and lacks some. The table includes tens of thousands of clones, about 90% detected once. The V gene's germline CDR1 is SGHDT and CDR2 YYEEEE. Trimming pared 3 bases from V and 0 bases from J, leaving 18 bases between. CDR3 length: 17 amino acids. This rearrangement joins TRBV5-6 to TRBJ1-1, with TRBD1 as a possible D gene (5 bases). The sequencing sample was made of blood. This receptor was obtained from a woman aged 45-65 years in good health. The CDR3 protein is CASSSLGQGRMNTEAFF. The DNA for the CDR3 is TGTGCCAGCAGCTCTCTGGGGCAGGGACGCATGAACACTGAAGCTTTCTTT.